A single T cell receptor (beta chain) is shown here with its context. These data belong to a study of T cell changes during pregnancy in multiple sclerosis. The data were produced by immunoSEQ multiplex PCR, yet TCRdb's version contains in-frame clones alone and is incomplete. This table holds more than 80,000 clones, less than 95% found once. CDR3 length equals 13 residues. From germline, CDR1 is GTSNPN and CDR2 SVGIG (reference sequence). Trimming removed 0 bases at V and 3 bases at J, with 9 bases between. The chain recombines TRBV30 with TRBJ2-7, with a possible D match to TRBD1 (5 bases). This clonotype was sampled from a female donor with multiple sclerosis, enrolled in a pregnancy study. Sequencing used peripheral blood, obtained before pregnancy. CDR3 coding DNA: TGTGCCTGGAGTGTGAAGGGGAACTACGAGCAGTACTTC. Encoded protein: CAWSVKGNYEQYF. Using reference TRBV30 and TRBJ2-7 for the parts outside the CDR3, the full variable domain is SQTIHQWPATLVQPVGSPLSLECTVEGTSNPNLYWYRQAAGRGLQLLFYSVGIGQISSEVPQNLSASRPQDRQFILSSKKLLLSDSGFYLCAWSVKGNYEQYFGPGTRLTVT.